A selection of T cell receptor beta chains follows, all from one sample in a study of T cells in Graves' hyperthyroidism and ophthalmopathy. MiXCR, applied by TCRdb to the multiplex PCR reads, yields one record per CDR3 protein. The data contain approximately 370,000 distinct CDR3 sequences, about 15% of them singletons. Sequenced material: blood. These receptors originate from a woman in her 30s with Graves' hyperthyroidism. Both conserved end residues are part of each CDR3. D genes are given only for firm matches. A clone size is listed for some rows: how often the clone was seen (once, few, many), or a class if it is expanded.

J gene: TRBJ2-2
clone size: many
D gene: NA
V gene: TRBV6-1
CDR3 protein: CASSDRFWQGGGGELFF
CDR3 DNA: TGTGCCAGCAGTGACCGGTTTTGGCAAGGGGGTGGCGGGGAGCTGTTTTTT

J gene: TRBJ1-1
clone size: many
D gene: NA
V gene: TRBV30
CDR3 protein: CAWRGDTEAFF
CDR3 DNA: TGTGCCTGGAGAGGGGACACTGAAGCTTTCTTT

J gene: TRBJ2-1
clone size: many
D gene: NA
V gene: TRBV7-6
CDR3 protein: CASSLGTDNEQFF
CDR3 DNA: TGTGCCAGCAGCCTGGGGACTGACAATGAGCAGTTCTTC

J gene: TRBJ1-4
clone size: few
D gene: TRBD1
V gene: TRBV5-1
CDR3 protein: CASSSSGGEVEKLFF
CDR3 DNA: TGCGCCAGCAGCTCCTCAGGGGGCGAAGTTGAAAAACTGTTTTTT

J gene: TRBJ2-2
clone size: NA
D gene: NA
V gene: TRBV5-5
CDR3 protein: CASSLSLGPGELFF
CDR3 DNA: TGTGCCAGCAGCTTGAGTTTGGGTCCCGGGGAGCTGTTTTTT

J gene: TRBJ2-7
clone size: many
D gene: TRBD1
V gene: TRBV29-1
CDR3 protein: CSVSSGGVYEQYF
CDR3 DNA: TGCAGCGTGAGTTCAGGGGGCGTCTACGAGCAGTACTTC

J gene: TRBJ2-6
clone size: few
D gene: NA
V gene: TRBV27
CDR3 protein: CASSLQGTRANVLTF
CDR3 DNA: TGTGCCAGCAGCCTCCAGGGAACAAGGGCCAACGTCCTGACTTTC

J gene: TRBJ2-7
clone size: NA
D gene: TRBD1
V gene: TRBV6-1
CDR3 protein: CASSVIPGQGADEQYF
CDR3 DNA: TGTGCCAGCAGTGTGATCCCGGGACAGGGTGCCGACGAGCAGTACTTC

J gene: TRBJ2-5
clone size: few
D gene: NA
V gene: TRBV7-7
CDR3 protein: CASSLGLMETQYF
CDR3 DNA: TGTGCCAGCAGCTTAGGTCTGATGGAGACCCAGTACTTC

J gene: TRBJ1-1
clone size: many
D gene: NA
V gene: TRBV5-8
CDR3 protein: CASSLGPLLNSEAFF
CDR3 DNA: TGTGCCAGCAGCTTGGGGCCACTATTGAACAGTGAAGCTTTCTTT

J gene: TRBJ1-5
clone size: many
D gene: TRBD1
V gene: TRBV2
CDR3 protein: CASSSDRGDQPQHF
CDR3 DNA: TGTGCCAGCAGTTCAGACAGGGGGGATCAGCCCCAGCATTTT

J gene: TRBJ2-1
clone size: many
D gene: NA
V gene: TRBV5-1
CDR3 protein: CASSFAESEFGNEQFF
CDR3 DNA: TGCGCCAGCAGCTTTGCGGAAAGCGAATTCGGCAATGAGCAGTTCTTC

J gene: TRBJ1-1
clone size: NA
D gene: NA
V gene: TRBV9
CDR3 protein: CASSVRVGTEAFF
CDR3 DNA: TGTGCCAGCAGCGTGAGGGTCGGCACTGAAGCTTTCTTT

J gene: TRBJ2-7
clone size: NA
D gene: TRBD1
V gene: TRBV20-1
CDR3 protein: CSASIRTGSYEQYF
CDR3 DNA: TGCAGTGCTAGTATAAGGACAGGGTCCTACGAGCAGTACTTC

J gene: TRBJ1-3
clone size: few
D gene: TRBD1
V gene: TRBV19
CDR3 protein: CASSMGTGTGNTIYF
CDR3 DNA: TGTGCCAGTAGTATGGGGACAGGGACTGGAAACACCATATATTTT

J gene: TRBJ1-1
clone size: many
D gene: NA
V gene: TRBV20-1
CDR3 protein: CSARDGARSQNTEAFF
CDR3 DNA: TGCAGTGCTAGAGATGGGGCTAGGTCTCAGAACACTGAAGCTTTCTTT

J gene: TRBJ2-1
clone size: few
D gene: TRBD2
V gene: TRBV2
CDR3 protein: CASSEMSRTSGINEQFF
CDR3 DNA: TGTGCCAGCAGTGAAATGAGCAGGACTAGCGGGATCAATGAGCAGTTCTTC

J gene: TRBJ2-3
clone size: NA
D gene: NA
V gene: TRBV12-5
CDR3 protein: CATAAMDSGPTDTQYF
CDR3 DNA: TGTGCTACAGCCGCCATGGACAGTGGGCCCACAGATACGCAGTATTTT

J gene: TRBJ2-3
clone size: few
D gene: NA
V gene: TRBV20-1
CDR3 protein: CSCAVRTDTQYF
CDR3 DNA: TGCAGTTGTGCAGTGAGGACAGATACGCAGTATTTT

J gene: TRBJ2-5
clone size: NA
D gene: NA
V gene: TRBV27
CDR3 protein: CASTHLGEAGLIETQYF
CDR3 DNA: TGTGCCAGCACCCATCTGGGGGAAGCAGGGCTTATTGAGACCCAGTACTTC

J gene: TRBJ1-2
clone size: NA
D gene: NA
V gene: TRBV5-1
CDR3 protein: CASRTQVSYYGYTF
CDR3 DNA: TGCGCCAGCAGGACTCAAGTTTCCTACTATGGCTACACCTTC

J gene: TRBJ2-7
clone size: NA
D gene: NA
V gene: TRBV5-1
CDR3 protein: CASGLAVSYEQYF
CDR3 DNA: TGCGCCAGCGGCTTGGCGGTATCCTACGAGCAGTACTTC

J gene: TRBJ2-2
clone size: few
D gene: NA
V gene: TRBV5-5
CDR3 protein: CASSELAPSSTGELFF
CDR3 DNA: TGTGCCAGCAGCGAACTAGCCCCTAGCAGCACCGGGGAGCTGTTTTTT

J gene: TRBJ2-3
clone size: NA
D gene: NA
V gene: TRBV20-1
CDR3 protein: CSARDPSGLPVLTQYF
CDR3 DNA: TGCAGTGCTAGAGATCCAAGCGGGCTCCCCGTCCTAACGCAGTATTTT

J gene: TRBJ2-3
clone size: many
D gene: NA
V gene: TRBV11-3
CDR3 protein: CASSLEASTDTQYF
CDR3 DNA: TGTGCCAGCAGCTTAGAAGCCAGCACAGATACGCAGTATTTT

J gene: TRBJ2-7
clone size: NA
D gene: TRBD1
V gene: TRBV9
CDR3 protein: CASSVEDIGGSSYEQYF
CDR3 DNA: TGTGCCAGCAGCGTAGAAGATATAGGGGGCAGCTCCTACGAGCAGTACTTC

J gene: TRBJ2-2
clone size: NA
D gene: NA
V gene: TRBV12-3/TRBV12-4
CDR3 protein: CASSFGGTYTGELFF
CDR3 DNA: TGTGCCAGCAGTTTTGGGGGGACATACACCGGGGAGCTGTTTTTT

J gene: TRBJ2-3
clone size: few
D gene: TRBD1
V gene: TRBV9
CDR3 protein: CASSVGPRQGTDTQYF
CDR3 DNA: TGTGCCAGCAGCGTGGGGCCCCGACAGGGTACAGATACGCAGTATTTT

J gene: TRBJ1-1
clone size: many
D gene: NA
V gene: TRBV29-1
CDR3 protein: CSVEEGRTEAFF
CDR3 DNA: TGCAGCGTTGAGGAGGGACGTACTGAAGCTTTCTTT

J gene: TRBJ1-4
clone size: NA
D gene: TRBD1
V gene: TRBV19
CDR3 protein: CASTRRTGVNEKLFF
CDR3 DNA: TGTGCCAGTACCCGGAGGACAGGGGTTAACGAAAAACTGTTTTTT

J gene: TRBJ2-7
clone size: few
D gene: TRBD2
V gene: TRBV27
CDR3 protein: CASSLFASGSYEQYF
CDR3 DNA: TGTGCCAGCAGTTTATTCGCTAGCGGGAGTTACGAGCAGTACTTC

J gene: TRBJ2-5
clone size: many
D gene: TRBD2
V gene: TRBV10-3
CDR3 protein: CAISEGVAGAQETQYF
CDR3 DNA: TGTGCCATCAGTGAGGGGGTAGCGGGAGCTCAAGAGACCCAGTACTTC

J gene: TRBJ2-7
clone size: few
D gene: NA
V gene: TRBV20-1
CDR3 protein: CSAYDASSYEQYF
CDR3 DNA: TGCAGTGCCTATGACGCTAGCTCCTACGAGCAGTACTTC

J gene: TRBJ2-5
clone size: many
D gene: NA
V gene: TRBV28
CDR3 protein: CASSSLGRTQETQYF
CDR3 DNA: TGTGCCAGCAGTTCCCTCGGGCGAACCCAAGAGACCCAGTACTTC

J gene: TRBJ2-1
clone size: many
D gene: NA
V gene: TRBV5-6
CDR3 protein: CASSLAGAGSYNEQFF
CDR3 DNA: TGTGCCAGCAGCTTGGCCGGCGCAGGGTCCTACAATGAGCAGTTCTTC

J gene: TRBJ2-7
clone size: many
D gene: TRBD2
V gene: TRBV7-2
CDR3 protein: CASTSGGTASYEQYF
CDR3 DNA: TGTGCCAGCACCTCCGGGGGGACCGCCTCCTACGAGCAGTACTTC

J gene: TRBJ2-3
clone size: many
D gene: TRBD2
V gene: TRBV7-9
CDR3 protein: CASSFPLDGGRAPTDTQYF
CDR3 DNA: TGTGCCAGCAGCTTCCCCCTTGACGGCGGGAGGGCCCCGACAGATACGCAGTATTTT

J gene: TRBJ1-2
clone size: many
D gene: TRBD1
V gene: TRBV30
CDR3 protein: CAWRRTGDYGYTF
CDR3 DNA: TGTGCCTGGAGGCGGACAGGGGACTATGGCTACACCTTC

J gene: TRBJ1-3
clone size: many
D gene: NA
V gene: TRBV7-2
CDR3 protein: CASSLESRDTIYF
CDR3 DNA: TGTGCCAGCAGCTTAGAGAGTAGGGACACCATATATTTT

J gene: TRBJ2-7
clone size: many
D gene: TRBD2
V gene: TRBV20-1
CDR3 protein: CSAKPSGLAGVWSSYEQYF
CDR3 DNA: TGCAGTGCTAAACCTTCGGGACTAGCGGGAGTATGGAGCTCCTACGAGCAGTACTTC

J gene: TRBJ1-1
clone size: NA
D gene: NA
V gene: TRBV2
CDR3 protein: CASSEPEAFF
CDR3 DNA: TGTGCCAGCAGTGAACCTGAAGCTTTCTTT

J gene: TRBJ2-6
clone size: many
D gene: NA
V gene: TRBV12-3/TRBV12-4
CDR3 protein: CASSPPGFSGANVLTF
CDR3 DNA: TGTGCCAGCAGCCCTCCTGGTTTCTCTGGGGCCAACGTCCTGACTTTC

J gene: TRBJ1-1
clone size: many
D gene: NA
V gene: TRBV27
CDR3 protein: CASSLSGVSNTEAFF
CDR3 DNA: TGTGCCAGCAGTTTATCGGGAGTCTCGAACACTGAAGCTTTCTTT